Following are 18 T cell receptor beta chains from one sample sequenced in a study of cytomegalovirus exposure and HLA in healthy donors. TCRdb's table, derived via immunoSEQ multiplex PCR, lists solely in-frame clones and lacks some. The sample carries about 110,000 clones, around 95% recorded once. The material sequenced was PBMCs. The receptors come from a woman between 18 and 29 years old in good health and CMV-seronegative.

V usage is TRBV28 and J usage is TRBJ2-7, with TRBD2 matching 7 bases. J was trimmed by 3 bases and V by 6 bases; bases with no gene match: 11. The CDR3 spans 15 residues. CDR1 is MDHEN, CDR2 SYDVKM, per germline. CDR3 region: CASRTLREGVYEQYF. In nucleotides, the CDR3 is TGTGCCAGCAGGACCCTCAGGGAGGGAGTCTACGAGCAGTACTTC.

This sequence joins TRBV29-1 and TRBJ1-1, with 7 bases that match TRBD1. Germline trimming cut 5 bases from V and 6 bases from J; bases unmatched to any gene: 0. CDR3 size: 10 residues. Per the germline V gene, CDR1 is SQVTM and CDR2 is ANQGSEA. The CDR3, as DNA: TGCAGCGTTACAGGGGCTGAAGCTTTCTTT. Translated: CSVTGAEAFF.

The V call is TRBV27, the J call TRBJ1-2; D gene uncertain. This CDR3 has 13 amino acids. The germline V gene has CDR1 MNHEY and CDR2 SMNVEV (reference sequence). Deletions cut 5 bases from V and 4 bases from J, with 11 bases between. The CDR3: CASSHGVLYGYTF. The CDR3 DNA reads TGTGCCAGCAGTCACGGGGTTCTCTATGGCTACACCTTC.

The V gene is TRBV6-5, the J gene TRBJ1-1, with D possibly matching TRBD1 (5 bases). Looked up from germline, CDR1 is MNHEY and CDR2 is SVGAGI. V lost 2 bases, J lost 10 bases, and 11 bases lay in between. This CDR3 spans 12 amino acids. The CDR3 here is CASSYRGEVAFF. The CDR3 coding sequence is TGTGCCAGCAGTTACCGGGGGGAGGTAGCTTTCTTT.

The rearrangement joins TRBV7-2 to TRBJ1-1, with D unresolved. CDR1 SGHTA and CDR2 FQGNSA come from the germline V gene. Trimming took off 0 bases at V and 2 bases at J, with 7 bases between the two ends. The CDR3 sequence is 14 residues long. DNA for the CDR3: TGTGCCAGCAGCTTAGCACGAGATAACACTGAAGCTTTCTTT. It yields the protein CASSLARDNTEAFF.

J is TRBJ1-5 and V is TRBV7-8; D possibly corresponds to TRBD1 (6 bases). The CDR3 is 15 residues long. Germline V CDR1 and CDR2: SGHVS, FQNEAQ. Trimming shortened V by 1 base and J by 6 bases, and 13 bases separated the two germline ends. The DNA for the CDR3 is TGTGCCAGCAGCTTAGTAGGGGGGGCCGGTCAGCCCCAGCATTTT. Protein sequence: CASSLVGGAGQPQHF.

The J gene is TRBJ2-5, the V gene TRBV4-3; the match to TRBD2 covers 9 bases. V lost 0 bases to trimming and J lost 4 bases; unmatched junction nucleotides: 9. The CDR3 contains 17 residues. Germline CDR1 LGHNA, CDR2 YSLEER. In nucleotides, the CDR3 is TGCGCCAGCAGCCAAGATTCGGCGGGGGGGCCCCGAGAGACCCAGTACTTC. This sequence encodes CASSQDSAGGPRETQYF.

The CDR3: CASSAGTESYEQYF. As DNA, the CDR3 is TGTGCCAGCAGCGCCGGGACAGAGAGCTACGAGCAGTACTTC. The V gene is TRBV5-5, the J gene TRBJ2-7; 7 positions match TRBD1. After removal of 4 bases from V and 3 bases from J, the junction contained 7 bases not matched to a gene. CDR3 length equals 14 residues. The germline V gene encodes CDR1 SGHKS and CDR2 YYEKEE (reference sequence).

The chain combines TRBV5-1 with TRBJ2-7; possible D gene TRBD1, 5 bases. From germline, CDR1 is SGHRS and CDR2 YFSETQ. This CDR3 is built from 16 residues. Trimming shortened V by 4 bases and J by 4 bases, and 21 bases separated the two germline ends. CDR3 DNA: TGCGCCAGCAGCCCAAATGGGGCCAGGGTTCGTTACGAGCAGTACTTC. Its protein is CASSPNGARVRYEQYF.

The chain recombines TRBV18 with TRBJ1-2, with D hard to call. Germline V gene data show CDR1 as KGHSH and CDR2 as LQKENI. Trimming left V 0 bases short and J 3 bases short, with 8 bases between. The CDR3 runs 14 residues. The CDR3 protein is CASSPPLRDYGYTF. The CDR3 coding sequence is TGTGCCAGCTCACCACCTTTAAGAGACTATGGCTACACCTTC.

Only one count was recorded for this clone. V and J are TRBV28 and TRBJ2-7; D perhaps matches TRBD1 (5 bases). V was cut by 6 bases and J by 0 bases, with 18 bases left in between. This CDR3 region has 16 residues. Germline CDR1 is MDHEN and CDR2 is SYDVKM. The CDR3 loop reads CASSRMLGASSYEQYF. The CDR3 bases are TGTGCCAGCAGCCGTATGCTTGGGGCTAGCTCCTACGAGCAGTACTTC. The full variable domain, completed using reference TRBV28 and TRBJ2-7, is DVKVTQSSRYLVKRTGEKVFLECVQDMDHENMFWYRQDPGLGLRLIYFSYDVKMKEKGDIPEGYSVSREKKERFSLILESASTNQTSMYLCASSRMLGASSYEQYFGPGTRLTVT.

The genes are TRBV27 and TRBJ2-3, with 7 bases matching TRBD2. Trimming at V came to 3 bases and at J to 1 base, leaving 1 base not matched to a gene. The CDR3 contains 14 residues. Looked up from germline, CDR1 is MNHEY and CDR2 is SMNVEV (reference sequence). Written as DNA, the CDR3 is TGTGCCAGCAGTTTGGGGGGGGGCACAGATACGCAGTATTTT. Amino acids: CASSLGGGTDTQYF.

Here the CDR3 DNA reads TGTGCCAGCAGCTTGGGGGACAGGAACACCGGGGAGCTGTTTTTT. Its protein is CASSLGDRNTGELFF. The rearrangement uses TRBV7-3 and TRBJ2-2, with 7 bases fitting TRBD1. The CDR3 sequence is 15 residues long. The V gene's germline CDR1 is SGHTA and CDR2 FQGTGA. With 3 bases clipped from V and 1 base from J, the junction kept 2 bases outside the gene matches.

This chain links TRBV5-4 with TRBJ2-1, with 7 positions matching TRBD1. The CDR3 runs to 15 residues. From germline, CDR1 is SGHNT and CDR2 YYREEE (reference sequence). The trim removed 1 base at V and 0 bases at J, leaving 1 base unmatched. The CDR3 loop reads CASSLRDSSYNEQFF. The DNA of the CDR3 is TGTGCCAGCAGCTTGCGGGACAGCTCCTACAATGAGCAGTTCTTC.

The J gene is TRBJ2-5, the V gene TRBV5-8, with D maybe TRBD1 (6 bases). The germline V gene encodes CDR1 SGHTS and CDR2 YDEGEE. The CDR3 extends over 17 amino acids. The V and J ends lost 0 bases and 1 base respectively, with 16 bases between them. In DNA, the CDR3 is TGTGCCAGCAGCTTGGTTTTTCCCAAACAGGGCCAAGAGACCCAGTACTTC. As protein: CASSLVFPKQGQETQYF.

V usage is TRBV29-1 and J usage is TRBJ1-5; possible D gene TRBD1, 5 bases. Germline V lookup: CDR1 SQVTM, CDR2 ANQGSEA. V lost 4 bases, J lost 3 bases, and 19 bases lay in between. The CDR3 covers 16 residues. The CDR3 spells CSVVLGSAGYNQPQHF. Written as DNA, the CDR3 is TGCAGCGTTGTTCTGGGTTCGGCAGGGTACAATCAGCCCCAGCATTTT.

V usage is TRBV19 and J usage is TRBJ1-4; D not certain. This CDR3 is built from 14 residues. Germline V gene data show CDR1 as LNHDA and CDR2 as SQIVND (reference sequence). V gave up 5 bases and J gave up 6 bases, with 13 bases separating them. The CDR3 loop reads CASSHGIYDEKLFF. In DNA form, the CDR3 reads TGTGCCAGTAGTCACGGGATTTATGATGAAAAACTGTTTTTT.

The chain links TRBV15 to TRBJ1-1, with TRBD1 as a possible D gene (5 bases). V was clipped by 3 bases and J by 7 bases, with 15 bases between them. The CDR3 extends over 14 amino acids. Germline CDR1 and CDR2: LNHNV and YYDKDF (reference sequence). CDR3 loop: CATSSRGGWGEAFF. DNA of the CDR3: TGTGCCACCAGCAGTAGGGGAGGTTGGGGTGAAGCTTTCTTT.